This T cell receptor beta chain was retrieved from a study of blood T cell repertoires in COVID-19. Study details: Specimens from acute and convalescent COVID-19 originated in the United States, Italy and Spain. In each case, the material was cDNA or gDNA derived from T cells, B-cell-depleted T cells, or PBMCs.

Produced via immunoSEQ multiplex PCR; TCRdb's table is partial and in-frame only. The sample lists about 49,000 clones; 70% to 85% were seen once. The CDR3 sequence is 13 residues long. Between the trimmed V and J ends, which lost 2 bases and 9 bases, there was a span of 11 bases. Looked up from germline, CDR1 is SGHVS and CDR2 is FNYEAQ. This TCR came from a human donor in a cohort sampled during active COVID-19. The genes are TRBV7-6 and TRBJ1-5; D is ambiguous. The sequenced sample consisted of peripheral blood. The CDR3 bases are TGTGCCAGCAGCTTATCCGGTCCTGGGCCCCAGCATTTT. Translating it yields CASSLSGPGPQHF.